Below are 21 T cell receptor beta chains sequenced from a single sample in a study of T cell changes during pregnancy in multiple sclerosis. Method: immunoSEQ multiplex PCR; TCRdb's copy keeps in-frame clones and lacks some. The sample contains some 120,000 clones, roughly 95% of which appear only once. Specimen: peripheral blood, collected after pregnancy. The receptor set was obtained from a female donor with multiple sclerosis, enrolled in a pregnancy study.

V and J are TRBV28 and TRBJ2-7, with a weak D call TRBD2 (6 bases). The germline V gene encodes CDR1 MDHEN and CDR2 SYDVKM. V gave up 5 bases and J gave up 0 bases, with 14 bases separating them. CDR3 length: 15 residues. In nucleotides, the CDR3 is TGTGCCAGCAGTCCGGTGGTAGCGGTCTCCTACGAGCAGTACTTC. It yields the protein CASSPVVAVSYEQYF. Filled out from reference TRBV28 and TRBJ2-7, the complete variable domain reads DVKVTQSSRYLVKRTGEKVFLECVQDMDHENMFWYRQDPGLGLRLIYFSYDVKMKEKGDIPEGYSVSREKKERFSLILESASTNQTSMYLCASSPVVAVSYEQYFGPGTRLTVT.

CDR3 sequence reads: CASSRTSGANTGELFF. In DNA form, the CDR3 reads TGTGCCAGCAGCCGGACTAGCGGTGCGAACACCGGGGAGCTGTTTTTT. V gene TRBV5-4 combines with J gene TRBJ2-2; 10 bases align to TRBD2. Germline CDR1 and CDR2: SGHNT and YYREEE (reference sequence). The CDR3 length is 16 residues. Losses at the gene ends were 4 bases for V and 0 bases for J; bases not matched to a gene: 3.

This chain joins TRBV9 and TRBJ2-5; 9 bases are shared with TRBD2. Germline CDR1 and CDR2: SGDLS and YYNGEE. The CDR3 has 14 amino acids. With 4 bases clipped from V and 5 bases from J, the junction kept 6 bases outside the gene matches. CDR3 sequence reads: CASSPEAGGETQYF. CDR3 nucleotides: TGTGCCAGCAGCCCCGAGGCGGGAGGGGAGACCCAGTACTTC.

This clone was observed a single time. V and J are TRBV29-1 and TRBJ2-1; 8 nucleotides align to TRBD2. J lost 4 bases, V lost 3 bases, and 8 bases had no gene match. This CDR3 comprises 15 residues. The germline V gene encodes CDR1 SQVTM and CDR2 ANQGSEA. The CDR3 is CSVESFPGGYNEQFF. CDR3 nucleotides: TGCAGCGTTGAGTCGTTCCCGGGAGGGTACAATGAGCAGTTCTTC.

This chain connects TRBV6-6 to TRBJ2-5; D is perhaps TRBD2 (6 bases). Trimming removed 6 bases at V and 2 bases at J, with 13 bases between. In germline, CDR1 is MNHNY, CDR2 SVGAGI (reference sequence). CDR3 length equals 14 residues. Here the CDR3 reads CASSNGGSQETQYF. CDR3 coding DNA: TGTGCCAGCAGCAACGGAGGGTCACAAGAGACCCAGTACTTC.

J is TRBJ2-7 and V is TRBV4-1, with 8 bases lining up with TRBD2. Per germline, CDR1 MGHRA and CDR2 YSYEKL. This CDR3 has 15 residues. Trimming took 4 bases from V and 4 from J; bases not matched to a gene: 9. CDR3 sequence: CASSLSEAGVYEQYF. DNA of the CDR3: TGCGCCAGCAGCCTCAGTGAAGCGGGAGTGTACGAGCAGTACTTC.

The chain links TRBV7-9 to TRBJ1-2; weak D call: TRBD1 (5 bases). CDR1 SEHNR and CDR2 FQNEAQ come from the germline V gene (reference sequence). This CDR3 is 13 amino acids long. Trimming shortened V by 4 bases and J by 5 bases, and 11 bases separated the two germline ends. DNA for the CDR3: TGTGCCAGCAGCTCGGACATTAGATATGGCTACACCTTC. Translated, it gives CASSSDIRYGYTF.

CDR3 nucleotide sequence: TGTGCCAGCAGCGCACCGGGACTAGCGGGTTACGAGCAGTACTTC. This translates into CASSAPGLAGYEQYF. The rearrangement uses TRBV25-1 and TRBJ2-7; 12 bases are a match to TRBD2. Trimming cost V 6 bases and J 4 bases; bases outside gene matches: 7. Looked up from germline, CDR1 is MGHDK and CDR2 is SYGVNS. The length of the CDR3 is 15 residues.

The rearrangement links TRBV2 to TRBJ1-1; D possibly corresponds to TRBD1 (5 bases). The germline gives CDR1 SNHLY, CDR2 FYNNEI. The CDR3 extends over 16 amino acids. The V end was cut by 4 bases, the J end by 4 bases, with 19 bases between. The CDR3 DNA reads TGTGCCAGCAGTGCCGTGGCGTGGGGGGTTGGCACTGAAGCTTTCTTT. Translation: CASSAVAWGVGTEAFF.

A single count supports this clone. The chain links TRBV28 to TRBJ2-2; 10 bases match TRBD1. CDR1 is MDHEN and CDR2 is SYDVKM in the germline V gene. This CDR3 contains 17 residues. The J segment lost 2 bases and the V segment lost 1 base, leaving 4 bases of the junction unmatched. CDR3: CASSLFGTGVNTGELFF. The CDR3 bases are TGTGCCAGCAGTTTATTCGGGACAGGGGTAAACACCGGGGAGCTGTTTTTT. The variable domain in full, completed from reference TRBV28 and TRBJ2-2, reads DVKVTQSSRYLVKRTGEKVFLECVQDMDHENMFWYRQDPGLGLRLIYFSYDVKMKEKGDIPEGYSVSREKKERFSLILESASTNQTSMYLCASSLFGTGVNTGELFFGEGSRLTVL.

V is TRBV2 and J is TRBJ1-1; possibly TRBD1 for D (6 bases). This CDR3 region has 15 residues. The V end was cut by 3 bases, the J end by 0 bases, with 11 bases between. Germline CDR1 SNHLY, CDR2 FYNNEI. The CDR3 spells CASSDQGFMNTEAFF. The CDR3 DNA is TGTGCCAGCAGTGATCAGGGGTTTATGAACACTGAAGCTTTCTTT.

The V gene is TRBV7-9, the J gene TRBJ2-5; D gene ambiguous. Germline CDR1 is SEHNR and CDR2 is FQNEAQ (reference sequence). The length of the CDR3 is 13 residues. V lost 8 bases, J lost 4 bases, and 14 bases lay in between. CDR3: CASRRRKVETQYF. The CDR3 DNA follows: TGTGCCAGCCGGCGGAGAAAAGTAGAGACCCAGTACTTC.

The J gene is TRBJ2-3, the V gene TRBV25-1; 9 bases fit TRBD2. The CDR3 covers 14 residues. Germline CDR1 and CDR2: MGHDK and SYGVNS. After removal of 4 bases from V and 5 bases from J, the junction contained 4 bases not matched to a gene. Here the CDR3 reads CASSVAGEVDTQYF. As DNA, the CDR3 is TGTGCCAGCAGTGTAGCGGGAGAAGTAGATACGCAGTATTTT.

CDR3 loop: CASSREQGYEQYF. DNA of the CDR3: TGTGCCAGCAGCCGCGAACAGGGTTACGAGCAGTACTTC. V is TRBV4-2 and J is TRBJ2-7, with a possible D match to TRBD1 (6 bases). The CDR3 extends over 13 amino acids. The germline CDR1 and CDR2 sequences are LGHNA and YNFKEQ. V was pared by 4 bases and J by 4 bases, with 11 bases between.

The chain links TRBV9 to TRBJ2-1; TRBD2 matches 8 bases. CDR1 is SGDLS, CDR2 YYNGEE, per germline. The CDR3 loop spans 15 amino acids. J lost 2 bases, V lost 3 bases, and 4 bases had no gene match. CDR3 sequence (DNA): TGTGCCAGCAGCGGCGGGAGGACACCCTACAATGAGCAGTTCTTC. This gives the protein CASSGGRTPYNEQFF. Full variable domain (outside the CDR3, taken from reference TRBV9 and TRBJ2-1): DSGVTQTPKHLITATGQRVTLRCSPRSGDLSVYWYQQSLDQGLQFLIQYYNGEERAKGNILERFSAQQFPDLHSELNLSSLELGDSALYFCASSGGRTPYNEQFFGPGTRLTVL.

The V call is TRBV4-2, the J call TRBJ2-7, with 7 nucleotides matching TRBD1. CDR1 is LGHNA, CDR2 YNFKEQ, per germline. The length of the CDR3 is 20 residues. The V gene end was trimmed by 4 bases and the J gene end by 5 bases; junction bases not matched to a gene: 26. This CDR3 is CASSPRPGQRTLVSPHEQYF. The CDR3 coding sequence is TGTGCCAGCAGCCCTCGCCCGGGACAGAGAACCCTCGTGTCTCCTCACGAGCAGTACTTC.

This chain uses TRBV27 with TRBJ2-1, with TRBD2 matching over 8 bases. In germline, CDR1 is MNHEY, CDR2 SMNVEV (reference sequence). V was pared by 4 bases and J by 1 base, with 6 bases of the junction left unmatched. The CDR3 spans 16 residues. The CDR3 is CASSSLGGGSYNEQFF. CDR3 nucleotide sequence: TGTGCCAGCAGTTCCCTCGGGGGGGGATCCTACAATGAGCAGTTCTTC.

The rearrangement joins TRBV10-3 to TRBJ2-7; D not certain. Trimming took off 0 bases at V and 6 bases at J, with 12 bases between the two ends. This CDR3 contains 14 residues. Germline V gene lookup returns CDR1 ENHRY and CDR2 SYGVKD. The CDR3 loop reads CAISESGRSFEQYF. The CDR3 region has the DNA TGTGCCATCAGTGAGTCGGGTAGGAGCTTCGAGCAGTACTTC.

This chain links TRBV7-8 with TRBJ1-1; D is possibly TRBD1 (5 bases). This CDR3 is 15 amino acids long. Germline loops: CDR1 SGHVS, CDR2 FQNEAQ. Trimming shortened V by 1 base and J by 2 bases, and 11 bases separated the two germline ends. The CDR3 is CASSLERGKNTEAFF. CDR3 DNA: TGTGCCAGCAGCTTAGAAAGGGGAAAAAACACTGAAGCTTTCTTT.

Turning to this clone: The DNA is left out, because the CDR3 cannot be placed on it with certainty; the CDR3 is given as TCRdb lists it. J is TRBJ1-2 and V is TRBV7-6; TRBD1, the table's D call, lacks a check against the DNA. Germline V gene data show CDR1 as SGHVS and CDR2 as FNYEAQ. The CDR3 numbers 13 amino acids, ends counted. The CDR3 here is CASSLVAGGAGTF.

A remark on this clone: Other DNA sequences in this sample translate to the same CDR3. The chain has TRBV28 and TRBJ2-7; 9 bases fit TRBD1. The germline V gene has CDR1 MDHEN and CDR2 SYDVKM. J gave up 3 bases and V 6 bases, and 6 bases lay outside the gene matches. This CDR3 spans 14 amino acids. CDR3 bases: TGTGCCAGCAGCCTTACGGGACAGGGCTACGAGCAGTACTTC. It specifies CASSLTGQGYEQYF.